The clone carrying this T cell receptor (beta chain) was picked up many times. Antigen: not known. TCRdb processed the 5' RACE reads anew with MiXCR; each CDR3 protein has one entry. The repertoire consists of around 130,000 distinct CDR3 sequences, with over 6.5% occurring once and the leading ten covering 9.5% to 15%. The data are from a study of CD8 T cells in ankylosing spondylitis. Study results and limitations: Past research had described some motif variants in reactive arthritis synovial fluid and blood. It appeared that ankylosing spondylitis blood was characterized by a TCR beta motif of 8 or 9 highly homologous variants.

The CDR3 covers 15 residues. With 4 bases clipped from V and 3 bases from J, the junction kept 4 bases outside the gene matches. Germline CDR1 SGHRS, CDR2 YFSETQ. This TCR derives from a male donor with ankylosing spondylitis or in good health (not recorded which). The rearrangement links TRBV5-1 to TRBJ2-1; 10 positions agree with TRBD2. Sequences were obtained from blood, either unsorted or a sorted T cell fraction (not recorded which). The CDR3 nucleotides are TGCGCCAGCAGCCTAACTAGCGGGGTCTACAATGAGCAGTTCTTC. The encoded protein is CASSLTSGVYNEQFF.